This TCR beta chain derives from a study of T cell responses to AZD1222 COVID-19 vaccine. The wider study: Second doses that came at about 4 or about 12 weeks were put together. Findings and caveats of the study: Unmutated variant regions reportedly attract nearly half of all spike-specific TCRs.

Comment on this clone: Its antigen is currently unknown.

Assay used: immunoSEQ multiplex PCR; TCRdb lists only in-frame clones, some missing. This sample has some 100,000 clones; around nine tenths occur once, and the top ten carry around 3.2%. Trimming removed 0 bases at V and 5 bases at J, with 14 bases between. CDR3 size: 16 residues. Germline V gives CDR1 ENHRY, CDR2 SYGVKD. The input for sequencing was peripheral blood, taken on day 0 of AZD1222 vaccination. This receptor was taken from an adult in good health. The V and J genes are TRBV10-3 and TRBJ1-5, with D possibly being TRBD1 (6 bases). CDR3 DNA sequence: TGTGCCATCAGTGAGTCCACAGGAGGGGGTTATCAGCCCCAGCATTTT. Protein product: CAISESTGGGYQPQHF.